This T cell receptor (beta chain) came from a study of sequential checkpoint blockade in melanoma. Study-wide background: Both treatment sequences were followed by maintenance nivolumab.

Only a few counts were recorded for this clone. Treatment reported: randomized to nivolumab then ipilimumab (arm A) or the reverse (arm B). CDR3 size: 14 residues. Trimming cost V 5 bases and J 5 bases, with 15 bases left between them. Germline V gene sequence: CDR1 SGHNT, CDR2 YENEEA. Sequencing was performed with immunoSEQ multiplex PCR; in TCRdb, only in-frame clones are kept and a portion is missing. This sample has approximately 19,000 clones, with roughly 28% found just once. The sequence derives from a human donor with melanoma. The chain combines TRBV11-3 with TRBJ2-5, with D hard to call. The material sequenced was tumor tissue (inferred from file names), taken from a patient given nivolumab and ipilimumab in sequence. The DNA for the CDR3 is TGTGCCAGCAGCCCCGGTTTCCTATTGGAGACCCAGTACTTC. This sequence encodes CASSPGFLLETQYF.